The sequence of this TCR beta chain was determined in a study of blood T cell repertoires in COVID-19. Study summary: Some COVID-19 samples were acute and others convalescent; all came from the United States, Italy and Spain. In each case, the material was cDNA or gDNA derived from T cells, B-cell-depleted T cells, or PBMCs.

The authors' processing: Estimation of nucleated cell counts relied on the amplification of reference gene primers. The protocol was immunoSEQ multiplex PCR, while the TCRdb copy is restricted to in-frame clones and leaves out a portion. V and J calls and clone size are given by that table; D and trimming were obtained from the DNA. Among about 46,000 clones listed, approximately 85% were seen once. CDR1 SGHTA and CDR2 FQGNSA come from the germline V gene. The CDR3 has 15 residues. V dropped 8 bases and J dropped 2 bases, with 18 bases sitting between them. What was sequenced was peripheral blood. The chain employs TRBV7-2 and TRBJ2-5; TRBD1 is a possible D gene (6 bases). The sequence derives from a human donor in a cohort sampled during active COVID-19. The donor label of this sample is uncertain. CDR3 DNA sequence: TGTGCCAGCCGTACCCCCAGCAGGGGACAAGAGACCCAGTACTTC. Protein: CASRTPSRGQETQYF.